Detailed here is one T cell receptor beta chain. Trimming cost V 5 bases and J 7 bases, with 12 bases left between them. The germline CDR1 and CDR2 sequences are SEHNR and FQNEAQ (reference sequence). The CDR3 loop spans 13 amino acids. As originally analysed: Nucleated cell number was recorded as an estimate derived from reference gene primer amplification. Using immunoSEQ multiplex PCR, the repertoire was profiled, and TCRdb retains in-frame clones only, with some absent. That table gives V, J and clone size, and the DNA gave D and trimming. The sample lists 150,000 to 200,000 clones, 65% to 85% occurring once. This entry comes from a study of blood T cell repertoires in COVID-19. Study details: Acute and convalescent COVID-19 samples came from the United States, Italy and Spain. From T cells, B-cell-depleted T cells, or PBMCs came the material, which was cDNA or gDNA.

Sequencing was carried out using peripheral blood. The gene calls are TRBV7-9 and TRBJ2-1; D unclear. The TCR was taken from a woman aged 25 to 39 with acute or convalescent COVID-19. CDR3 protein: CASSPTGRNEQFF. The CDR3 coding sequence is TGTGCCAGCAGCCCCACGGGTCGGAATGAGCAGTTCTTC.